A single sample gave rise to the 7 T cell receptor beta chains below, sequenced in a study of graft-versus-host responses after intestinal transplantation. No antigen has been identified for these receptors. The table came from immunoSEQ multiplex PCR; TCRdb's copy has only in-frame clones and leaves some out. The data show about 93,000 clones, 90% to 95% seen once. The sequenced sample was unstimulated CD8+ T cells sorted from spleen or lymph node cells, obtained before intestinal transplant. These receptors were collected from a human donor who received an intestinal transplant.

This chain joins TRBV27 and TRBJ2-7, with TRBD1 as a possible D gene (7 bases). V was pared by 6 bases and J by 7 bases, with 19 bases between. This CDR3 spans 14 amino acids. In germline, CDR1 is MNHEY, CDR2 SMNVEV (reference sequence). The CDR3 protein is CASRDGQGEVEQYF. In nucleotides, the CDR3 is TGTGCCAGCAGGGACGGGCAGGGGGAGGTGGAGCAGTACTTC.

The gene calls are TRBV5-6 and TRBJ1-1; TRBD1 is a possible D gene (6 bases). CDR1 and CDR2 from the germline V gene are SGHDT and YYEEEE. V dropped 5 bases and J dropped 4 bases, with 9 bases sitting between them. This CDR3 is built from 12 residues. CDR3 nucleotide sequence: TGTGCCAGCAGTCAGGGGCCCACTGAAGCTTTCTTT. This translates into CASSQGPTEAFF.

This sequence joins TRBV5-5 and TRBJ1-5; 7 bases match TRBD1. J lost 5 bases, V lost 0 bases, and 2 bases had no gene match. There are 14 residues in the CDR3. Per the germline V gene, CDR1 is SGHKS and CDR2 is YYEKEE (reference sequence). In DNA form, the CDR3 reads TGTGCCAGCAGCTTGGGACAGGGCCATCAGCCCCAGCATTTT. Its translation is CASSLGQGHQPQHF.

This clone was picked up one time. The chain employs TRBV30 and TRBJ2-7; D remains ambiguous. The CDR3 spans 11 residues. The V and J ends lost 2 bases and 2 bases respectively, with 4 bases between them. The germline CDR1 and CDR2 sequences are GTSNPN and SVGIG (reference sequence). The CDR3 spells CAWSSAYEQYF. CDR3 in DNA: TGTGCCTGGAGTTCCGCCTACGAGCAGTACTTC.

The count of this clone is one. V and J are TRBV11-3 and TRBJ2-7; 8 bases align to TRBD2. V was pared by 2 bases and J by 7 bases, with 4 bases of the junction left unmatched. Germline V gene sequence: CDR1 SGHNT, CDR2 YENEEA. This CDR3 is built from 13 residues. The CDR3 protein is CASSLLAGGEQYF. The CDR3 bases are TGTGCCAGCAGCTTACTAGCGGGCGGTGAGCAGTACTTC. Complete variable domain (other parts from reference TRBV11-3 and TRBJ2-7): EAGVVQSPRYKIIEKKQPVAFWCNPISGHNTLYWYLQNLGQGPELLIRYENEEAVDDSQLPKDRFSAERLKGVDSTLKIQPAELGDSAVYLCASSLLAGGEQYFGPGTRLTVT.

The chain has TRBV2 and TRBJ1-1; D is unclear. V lost 1 base and J lost 3, with 6 bases in between. The length of the CDR3 is 13 residues. Per germline, CDR1 SNHLY and CDR2 FYNNEI. DNA of the CDR3: TGTGCCAGCAGTGAAGAACGGGACACTGAAGCTTTCTTT. Translation: CASSEERDTEAFF.

J is TRBJ2-1 and V is TRBV5-1; tentatively, D is TRBD2 (5 bases). Germline assignment: CDR1 SGHRS and CDR2 YFSETQ. The CDR3 length is 20 residues. Trimming cost V 1 base and J 1 base, with 24 bases left between them. Written as DNA, the CDR3 is TGCGCCAGCAGCTTGAGTTACGGGGAAGGGAATACTAAATCCTACAATGAGCAGTTCTTC. This encodes CASSLSYGEGNTKSYNEQFF.